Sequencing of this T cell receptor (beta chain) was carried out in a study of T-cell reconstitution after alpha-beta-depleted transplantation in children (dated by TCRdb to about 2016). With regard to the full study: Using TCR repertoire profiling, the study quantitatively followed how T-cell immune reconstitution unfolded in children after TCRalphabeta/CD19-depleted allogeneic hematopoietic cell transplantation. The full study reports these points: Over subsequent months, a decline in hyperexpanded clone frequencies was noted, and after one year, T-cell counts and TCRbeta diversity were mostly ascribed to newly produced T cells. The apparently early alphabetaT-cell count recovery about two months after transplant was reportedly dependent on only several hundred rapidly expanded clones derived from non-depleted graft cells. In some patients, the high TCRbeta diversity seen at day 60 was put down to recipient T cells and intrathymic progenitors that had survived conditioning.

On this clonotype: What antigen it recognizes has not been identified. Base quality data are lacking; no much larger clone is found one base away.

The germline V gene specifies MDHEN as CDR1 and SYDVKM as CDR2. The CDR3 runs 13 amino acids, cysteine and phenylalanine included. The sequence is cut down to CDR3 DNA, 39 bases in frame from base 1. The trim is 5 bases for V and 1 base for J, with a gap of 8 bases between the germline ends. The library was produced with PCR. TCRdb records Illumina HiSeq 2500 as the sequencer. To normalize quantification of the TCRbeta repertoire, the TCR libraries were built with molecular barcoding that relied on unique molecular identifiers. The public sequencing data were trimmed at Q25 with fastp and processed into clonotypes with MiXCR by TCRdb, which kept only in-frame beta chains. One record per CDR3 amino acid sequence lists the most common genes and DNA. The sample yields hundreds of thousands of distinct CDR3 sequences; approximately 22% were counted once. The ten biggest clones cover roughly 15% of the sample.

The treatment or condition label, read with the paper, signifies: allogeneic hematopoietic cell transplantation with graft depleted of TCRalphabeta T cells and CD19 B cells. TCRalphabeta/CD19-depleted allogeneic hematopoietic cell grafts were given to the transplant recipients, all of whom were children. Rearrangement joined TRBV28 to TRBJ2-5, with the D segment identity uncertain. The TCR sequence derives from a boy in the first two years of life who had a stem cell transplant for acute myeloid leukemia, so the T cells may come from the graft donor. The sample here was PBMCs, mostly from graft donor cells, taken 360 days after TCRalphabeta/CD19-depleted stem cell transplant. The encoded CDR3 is CASSNQAQETQYF. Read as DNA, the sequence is TGTGCCAGCAGTAACCAGGCCCAAGAGACCCAGTACTTC.